The T cell receptor beta chain described here comes from a study of radiotherapy plus CTLA-4 blockade in lung cancer. At the level of the study: Objective response rate was around 19%; disease control rate, 31%.

Germline lookup yields CDR1 SGHVS and CDR2 FQNEAQ. V dropped 5 bases and J dropped 2; count of bases not matched to a gene: 10. The CDR3 loop spans 19 amino acids. TCRdb's copy holds only in-frame clones and misses some; the assay was immunoSEQ multiplex PCR. Here the sample spans about 98,000 clones, 82% being singletons. Patients in the study, people with chemo-refractory metastatic non-small-cell lung cancer, received focal radiation plus ipilimumab CTLA-4 blockade. Broader study findings: Early shifts in blood T cell clones, with interferon-beta, reportedly predicted response best. Subsequent to radiotherapy plus ipilimumab, tumor-derived TCR clones underwent expansion in blood.

Remarks on this clone: Its antigen is not identified.

Sample: peripheral blood, taken from a patient treated with radiotherapy plus ipilimumab. The origin of this receptor is a human donor with non-small cell lung cancer who had a partial response to radiotherapy plus ipilimumab. This rearrangement joins TRBV7-8 to TRBJ2-1, with TRBD2 matching 15 bases. This chain's CDR3 is CASSPSWGLAGGAYNEQFF. The CDR3 DNA follows: TGTGCCAGCAGCCCCTCCTGGGGACTAGCGGGAGGAGCCTACAATGAGCAGTTCTTC.